These 16 T cell receptor beta chains were all obtained from the same sample, sequenced in a study of blood T cell repertoires in COVID-19. Here immunoSEQ multiplex PCR was the method, and the copy in TCRdb shows in-frame clones only, minus some. The table records 260,000 or so clones, around 90% of them present only once. Source material: peripheral blood. Every receptor here comes from a man aged 18 to 29 with active or convalescent COVID-19.

The V call is TRBV5-1, the J call TRBJ1-2, with D possibly matching TRBD1 (5 bases). CDR3 length: 14 amino acids. Per the germline V gene, CDR1 is SGHRS and CDR2 is YFSETQ. Trimming took 4 bases from V and 0 from J, leaving 10 bases between them. The CDR3 is CASSLGGANYGYTF. CDR3 sequence (DNA): TGCGCCAGCAGCCTGGGGGGAGCTAACTATGGCTACACCTTC.

The chain is built from TRBV12-3 or TRBV12-4 and TRBJ1-1, with 7 bases fitting TRBD1. Trimming took 3 bases from V and 11 from J; bases not matched to a gene: 3. This CDR3 contains 11 residues. The CDR3 DNA follows: TGTGCCAGCAGTTTCGGGGACAGCGCTTTCTTT. This translates into CASSFGDSAFF.

This chain uses TRBV12-5 with TRBJ1-5; TRBD1 is a possible D gene (5 bases). The CDR3 is 14 residues long. V lost 6 bases and J 1 base, leaving 10 bases between the germline ends. Germline values: CDR1 LGHNT, CDR2 FRNRAP. The CDR3 coding sequence is TGTGCTAGTGGGACAGAGGAGAGCAATCAGCCCCAGCATTTT. Amino acids: CASGTEESNQPQHF. The full variable domain, rest sourced from reference TRBV12-5 and TRBJ1-5, is DARVTQTPRHKVTEMGQEVTMRCQPILGHNTVFWYRQTMMQGLELLAYFRNRAPLDDSGMPKDRFSAEMPDATLATLKIQPSEPRDSAVYFCASGTEESNQPQHFGDGTRLSIL.

The chain recombines TRBV9 with TRBJ1-2; 9 bases match TRBD1. J was trimmed by 7 bases and V by 4 bases; bases with no gene match: 14. This CDR3 has 16 residues. The germline V gene encodes CDR1 SGDLS and CDR2 YYNGEE. CDR3 sequence reads: CASSHRRDREHGGYTF. The CDR3 bases are TGTGCCAGCAGCCACCGGAGGGACAGGGAACACGGTGGCTACACCTTC.

The chain has TRBV3-1 (or the pseudogene TRBV3-2) and TRBJ2-1, with TRBD1 matching over 11 bases. This CDR3 region has 17 residues. Germline lookup yields CDR1 LGHDT and CDR2 YNNKEL (reference sequence). The J segment lost 2 bases and the V segment lost 6 bases, leaving 9 bases of the junction unmatched. The CDR3 bases are TGTGCCAGCAGTCCGGGACAGGGGGTAAGGGCCTACAATGAGCAGTTCTTC. Translating it yields CASSPGQGVRAYNEQFF.

This chain links TRBV5-5 with TRBJ2-2; 11 bases are a match to TRBD1. Losses at the gene ends were 4 bases for V and 4 bases for J; bases not matched to a gene: 6. The length of the CDR3 is 16 residues. Per germline, CDR1 SGHKS and CDR2 YYEKEE (reference sequence). CDR3: CASSTAGTGGTGELFF. The CDR3 DNA reads as TGTGCCAGCAGCACCGCCGGGACAGGGGGCACCGGGGAGCTGTTTTTT.

The V and J genes are TRBV4-3 and TRBJ1-2; maybe TRBD1 (6 bases). Between the trimmed V and J ends, which lost 3 bases and 3 bases, there was a span of 14 bases. The CDR3 loop spans 15 amino acids. Germline V gene sequence: CDR1 LGHNA, CDR2 YSLEER. The CDR3 loop is CASSQTDSSDYGYTF. The CDR3, as DNA: TGCGCCAGCAGCCAGACGGACAGCTCTGACTATGGCTACACCTTC.

V is TRBV4-1 and J is TRBJ2-7; TRBD1 agrees at 7 bases. CDR3 length equals 14 residues. V lost 6 bases to trimming and J lost 5 bases; unmatched junction nucleotides: 10. Germline assignment: CDR1 MGHRA and CDR2 YSYEKL. CDR3 DNA sequence: TGCGCCAGCAGGGACAGCACAGGGGACCACGAGCAGTACTTC. Translating gives CASRDSTGDHEQYF.

This sequence joins TRBV20-1 and TRBJ1-2; D gene unclear. Germline loops: CDR1 DFQATT, CDR2 SNEGSKA (reference sequence). This CDR3 has 11 amino acids. The germline V and J ends were trimmed by 0 bases and 8 bases, with 7 bases remaining between them. The CDR3 sequence: CSARESLGYTF. CDR3 nucleotides: TGCAGTGCTAGAGAGTCCCTCGGCTACACCTTC.

The gene calls are TRBV5-6 and TRBJ1-4; D ambiguous. Germline-derived CDR1 and CDR2 are SGHDT and YYEEEE. The CDR3 covers 14 residues. Trimming took 5 bases from V and 1 from J, leaving 9 bases between them. The CDR3 loop is CASRLGGTNEKLFF. The DNA of the CDR3 is TGTGCCAGCAGGCTAGGAGGAACTAATGAAAAACTGTTTTTT.

The chain uses TRBV9 and TRBJ2-5; D possibly corresponds to TRBD2 (5 bases). The germline V gene has CDR1 SGDLS and CDR2 YYNGEE. CDR3 length equals 14 residues. Trimming pared 3 bases from V and 3 bases from J, leaving 12 bases between. CDR3 region: CASSASGLEETQYF. The CDR3 region has the DNA TGTGCCAGCAGCGCCAGTGGACTTGAAGAGACCCAGTACTTC.

V is TRBV4-1 and J is TRBJ2-2; possible D gene TRBD2, 7 bases. CDR3 length: 17 amino acids. Looked up from germline, CDR1 is MGHRA and CDR2 is YSYEKL. The ends were cut back, 0 bases at V and 7 bases at J, with 18 bases in the middle. CDR3: CASSQDLRGGNDGELFF. DNA for the CDR3: TGCGCCAGCAGCCAAGATTTGAGGGGGGGAAACGACGGGGAGCTGTTTTTT.

The chain links TRBV11-2 to TRBJ2-5; possibly TRBD2 for D (5 bases). Deletions cut 5 bases from V and 2 bases from J, with 12 bases between. Germline V lookup: CDR1 SGHAT, CDR2 FQNNGV. The CDR3 loop spans 14 amino acids. This CDR3 reads CASSVGVRQETQYF. The CDR3 DNA is TGTGCCAGCAGCGTGGGAGTTAGACAAGAGACCCAGTACTTC. Full variable domain (remainder filled in from reference TRBV11-2 and TRBJ2-5): EAGVAQSPRYKIIEKRQSVAFWCNPISGHATLYWYQQILGQGPKLLIQFQNNGVVDDSQLPKDRFSAERLKGVDSTLKIQPAKLEDSAVYLCASSVGVRQETQYFGPGTRLLVL.

This chain joins TRBV5-5 and TRBJ1-1; TRBD1 is a possible D gene (5 bases). V dropped 4 bases and J dropped 4 bases, with 8 bases sitting between them. The CDR3 has 12 amino acids. The germline CDR1 and CDR2 sequences are SGHKS and YYEKEE (reference sequence). The CDR3 region has the DNA TGTGCCAGCAGCCCCGGGGGCACTGAAGCTTTCTTT. Its protein is CASSPGGTEAFF.

The chain is built from TRBV2 and TRBJ1-2; D may be TRBD1 (6 bases). V was trimmed by 0 bases and J by 3 bases, leaving 11 bases between them. Looked up from germline, CDR1 is SNHLY and CDR2 is FYNNEI. The CDR3 loop spans 15 amino acids. In DNA form, the CDR3 reads TGTGCCAGCAGTGAAGCGCGGGGGCGCGACTATGGCTACACCTTC. Protein sequence: CASSEARGRDYGYTF. Combining the CDR3 with reference TRBV2 and TRBJ1-2 gives the whole variable domain EPEVTQTPSHQVTQMGQEVILRCVPISNHLYFYWYRQILGQKVEFLVSFYNNEISEKSEIFDDQFSVERPDGSNFTLKIRSTKLEDSAMYFCASSEARGRDYGYTFGSGTRLTVV.

This clone has just a few counts. The gene calls are TRBV27 and TRBJ1-4; D uncertain. The germline CDR1 and CDR2 sequences are MNHEY and SMNVEV (reference sequence). V was cut by 1 base and J by 5 bases, with 5 bases left in between. The CDR3 contains 13 residues. CDR3 sequence (DNA): TGTGCCAGCAGTTTATTGCGGAATGAAAAACTGTTTTTT. Translating it yields CASSLLRNEKLFF. Full variable domain (rest looked up from reference TRBV27 and TRBJ1-4): EAQVTQNPRYLITVTGKKLTVTCSQNMNHEYMSWYRQDPGLGLRQIYYSMNVEVTDKGDVPEGYKVSRKEKRNFPLILESPSPNQTSLYFCASSLLRNEKLFFGSGTQLSVL.